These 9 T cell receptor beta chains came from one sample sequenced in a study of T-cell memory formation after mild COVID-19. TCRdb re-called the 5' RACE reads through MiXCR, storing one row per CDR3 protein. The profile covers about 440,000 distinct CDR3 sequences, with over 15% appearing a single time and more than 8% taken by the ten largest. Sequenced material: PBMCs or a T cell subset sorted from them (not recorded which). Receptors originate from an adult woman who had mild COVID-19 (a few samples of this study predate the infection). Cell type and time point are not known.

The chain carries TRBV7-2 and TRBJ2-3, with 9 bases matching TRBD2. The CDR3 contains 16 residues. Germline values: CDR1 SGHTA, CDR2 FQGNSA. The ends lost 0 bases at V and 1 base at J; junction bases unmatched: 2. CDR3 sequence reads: CASSLAASGGTDTQYF. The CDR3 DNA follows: TGTGCCAGCAGCTTAGCGGCTAGCGGGGGCACAGATACGCAGTATTTT.

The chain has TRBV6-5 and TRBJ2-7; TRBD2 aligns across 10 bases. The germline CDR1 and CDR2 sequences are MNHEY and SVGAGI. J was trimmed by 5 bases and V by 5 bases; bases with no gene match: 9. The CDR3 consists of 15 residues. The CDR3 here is CASSPLTSGPHEQYF. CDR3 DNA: TGTGCCAGCAGTCCTCTGACTAGCGGGCCGCACGAGCAGTACTTC.

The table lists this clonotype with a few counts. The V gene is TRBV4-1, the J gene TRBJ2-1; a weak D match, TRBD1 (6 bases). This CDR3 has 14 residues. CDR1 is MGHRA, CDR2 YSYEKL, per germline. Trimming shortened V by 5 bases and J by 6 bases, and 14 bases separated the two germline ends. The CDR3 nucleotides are TGCGCCAGCAGCTCGGGCATAGGGGGCAATGAGCAGTTCTTC. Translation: CASSSGIGGNEQFF.

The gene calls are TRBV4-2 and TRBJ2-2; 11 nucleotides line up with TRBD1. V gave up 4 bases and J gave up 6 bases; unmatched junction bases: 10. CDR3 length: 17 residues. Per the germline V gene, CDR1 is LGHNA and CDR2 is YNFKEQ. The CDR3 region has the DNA TGTGCCAGCAGCCGCGGGGAGGACAGGGGGCGTTCCGGGGAGCTGTTTTTT. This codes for CASSRGEDRGRSGELFF.

Here the CDR3 DNA reads TGTGCCAGCAGTCGATTGGGGGGACAAGAGACCCAGTACTTC. Translated: CASSRLGGQETQYF. This chain joins TRBV27 and TRBJ2-5, with D perhaps matching TRBD2 (6 bases). This CDR3 has 14 residues. V was trimmed by 5 bases and J by 2 bases, leaving 12 bases between them. The germline V gene has CDR1 MNHEY and CDR2 SMNVEV (reference sequence).

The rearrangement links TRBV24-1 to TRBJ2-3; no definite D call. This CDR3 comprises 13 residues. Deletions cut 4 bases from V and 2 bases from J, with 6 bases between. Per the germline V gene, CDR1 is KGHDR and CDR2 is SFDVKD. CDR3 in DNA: TGTGCCACCAGTGAGGGGTTCACAGATACGCAGTATTTT. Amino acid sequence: CATSEGFTDTQYF.

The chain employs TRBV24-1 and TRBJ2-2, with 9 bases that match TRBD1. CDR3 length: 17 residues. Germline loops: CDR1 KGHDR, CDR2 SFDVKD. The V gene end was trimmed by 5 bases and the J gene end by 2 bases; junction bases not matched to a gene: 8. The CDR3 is CATSAPTGGFNTGELFF. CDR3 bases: TGTGCCACCAGTGCCCCCACAGGGGGCTTTAACACCGGGGAGCTGTTTTTT.

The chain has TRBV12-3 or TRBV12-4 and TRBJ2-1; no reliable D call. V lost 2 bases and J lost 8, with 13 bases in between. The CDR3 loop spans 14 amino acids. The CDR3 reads CASSLRSLRHEQFF. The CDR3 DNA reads TGTGCCAGCAGTTTAAGGTCACTCCGGCATGAGCAGTTCTTC.

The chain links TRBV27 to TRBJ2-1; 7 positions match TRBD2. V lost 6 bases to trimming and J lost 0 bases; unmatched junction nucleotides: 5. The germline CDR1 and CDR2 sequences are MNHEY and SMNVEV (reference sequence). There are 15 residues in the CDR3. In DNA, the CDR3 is TGTGCCAGCAGGATATGGGAGGGCTCCTACAATGAGCAGTTCTTC. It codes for CASRIWEGSYNEQFF.